This TCR beta chain was sequenced in a study of shared clonotypes between healthy human individuals. Researchers ran the assay at a deep level. TCRdb's table, derived via immunoSEQ multiplex PCR, lists solely in-frame clones and lacks some. The sample includes 2 million to 2.5 million clones, about nine tenths of them seen just once. Trimming shortened V by 6 bases and J by 7 bases, and 13 bases separated the two germline ends. The germline V gene has CDR1 ENHRY and CDR2 SYGVKD. The CDR3 runs 12 residues. Study-wide points: The study sampled only blood, and tissue repertoires likely differ.

With regard to this clone: The target antigen is unknown.

This clonotype originated in a man younger than 35 in good health. Some clones in this sample may be carry-over from other donors' samples. Input material: naive CD4+ T cells from PBMCs. Subset specified: CD45RA+ positively selected. The V gene is TRBV10-3, the J gene TRBJ2-7, with a tentative D call TRBD2 (7 bases). The CDR3 loop is CAIRGGPDEQYF. In DNA form, the CDR3 reads TGTGCCATCAGGGGGGGGCCGGATGAGCAGTACTTC.